The following is a T cell receptor beta chain sequence with its context. It lacks a known antigen. The record has no base qualities; no much larger clone is one base away. This record belongs to a study of technical replicates of blood from several donors (dated by TCRdb to the late 2010s). The CDR3 numbers 14 residues from cysteine through phenylalanine. Only the CDR3 DNA stays, 42 bases, in frame from base 1. The junction shows trimming of 6 bases on V and 3 bases on J, plus 11 bases between the germline ends. The germline V gene specifies SGHAT as CDR1 and FQNNGV as CDR2. The method behind the library was the immunoSEQ multiplex PCR assay. TCRdb limited this immuneACCESS table to in-frame rearrangements with V and J called. A share of clones is missing; checked studies link under half to unresolved V genes, and the rest is unexplained. Here the sample has roughly 76,000 clones; more than 85% occur a single time. Under 0.5% of the sample comes from the top ten.

Sequencing was done on a sample of T cells isolated from PBMCs. The receptor's source is a human donor in good health. Some clones in this sample may be carry-over from other donors' samples. This chain is built from TRBV11-2 and TRBJ2-2; matching of 6 bases hints at TRBD2 as the D gene. The CDR3 reads CASSPSAYTGELFF. The DNA sequence is given as TGTGCCAGCAGTCCTAGCGCCTACACCGGGGAGCTGTTTTTT.